These 9 T cell receptor beta chains originate from one sample sequenced in a study of cytomegalovirus exposure and HLA in healthy donors. The PCR made use of 60 Vbeta and 13 Jbeta primers. Sequencing used immunoSEQ multiplex PCR; TCRdb keeps in-frame clones, though not all of them. The sample has approximately 120,000 clones; around 75% are singletons. The sequenced material came from PBMCs. Source of these receptors: a man aged 25-45 years in good health and CMV-seronegative.

The rearrangement links TRBV11-2 to TRBJ2-5; a possible D gene is TRBD1 (5 bases). The CDR3 has 13 residues. Germline loops: CDR1 SGHAT, CDR2 FQNNGV. V gave up 5 bases and J gave up 5 bases, with 12 bases separating them. This CDR3 reads CASSPQGRETQYF. Here the CDR3 DNA reads TGTGCCAGCAGCCCCCAGGGTAGGGAGACCCAGTACTTC. The variable domain in full, completed from reference TRBV11-2 and TRBJ2-5, reads EAGVAQSPRYKIIEKRQSVAFWCNPISGHATLYWYQQILGQGPKLLIQFQNNGVVDDSQLPKDRFSAERLKGVDSTLKIQPAKLEDSAVYLCASSPQGRETQYFGPGTRLLVL.

The rearrangement uses TRBV5-1 and TRBJ1-6; no clear D. V was trimmed by 2 bases and J by 11 bases, leaving 14 bases between them. CDR1 SGHRS and CDR2 YFSETQ come from the germline V gene. The CDR3 is made up of 14 amino acids. CDR3 coding DNA: TGCGCCAGCAGCTTCGCCGACATGCTCCCACCCCTCCACTTT. Translating it yields CASSFADMLPPLHF.

The chain uses TRBV2 and TRBJ1-6; TRBD1 aligns across 9 bases. Trimming took 8 bases from V and 6 from J; bases not matched to a gene: 8. Looked up from germline, CDR1 is SNHLY and CDR2 is FYNNEI. The CDR3 consists of 15 residues. CDR3 in DNA: TGTGCCAGCTCTGGGACAGGGAGTTTTAATTCACCCCTCCACTTT. This codes for CASSGTGSFNSPLHF.

This chain connects TRBV28 to TRBJ1-2; possibly TRBD1 for D (5 bases). The ends were cut back, 11 bases at V and 5 bases at J, with 15 bases in the middle. Per the germline V gene, CDR1 is MDHEN and CDR2 is SYDVKM. This CDR3 region has 12 residues. The CDR3, as DNA: TGTGCCTCAAACCCAGGGTTGTATGGCTACACCTTC. As protein: CASNPGLYGYTF.

The CDR3, as DNA: TGTGCCAGCAGCTGGTCGGCGGGACAGCTAAACTATGGCTACACCTTC. Protein sequence: CASSWSAGQLNYGYTF. The chain employs TRBV27 and TRBJ1-2, with 7 bases identical to TRBD1. Germline loops: CDR1 MNHEY, CDR2 SMNVEV (reference sequence). The CDR3 loop spans 16 amino acids. Losses at the gene ends were 6 bases for V and 2 bases for J; bases not matched to a gene: 12.

This clone was counted a few times. The chain has TRBV4-3 and TRBJ2-7, with TRBD2 matching 7 bases. The CDR3 spans 15 residues. The V gene end was trimmed by 4 bases and the J gene end by 4 bases; junction bases not matched to a gene: 10. Germline values: CDR1 LGHNA, CDR2 YSLEER. CDR3: CASSPASGSLYEQYF. Written as DNA, the CDR3 is TGCGCCAGCAGCCCCGCTAGCGGTTCCTTATACGAGCAGTACTTC.

This chain connects TRBV28 to TRBJ2-7; tentative D call: TRBD1 (6 bases). This CDR3 has 14 amino acids. Trimming stripped 2 bases from V and 3 bases from J, with 11 bases between. From germline, CDR1 is MDHEN and CDR2 SYDVKM. The CDR3 DNA is TGTGCCAGCAGTTTACCCGGACAGAACTACGAGCAGTACTTC. This codes for CASSLPGQNYEQYF. Drawing the rest from reference TRBV28 and TRBJ2-7, the complete variable domain is DVKVTQSSRYLVKRTGEKVFLECVQDMDHENMFWYRQDPGLGLRLIYFSYDVKMKEKGDIPEGYSVSREKKERFSLILESASTNQTSMYLCASSLPGQNYEQYFGPGTRLTVT.

This chain joins TRBV14 and TRBJ2-5, with 7 positions matching TRBD1. The CDR3 length is 15 residues. J lost 1 base, V lost 6 bases, and 8 bases had no gene match. CDR1 and CDR2 (germline): SGHDN, FVKESK. CDR3 bases: TGTGCCAGCAGTCGACTCAACAGGGGCCAAGAGACCCAGTACTTC. It codes for CASSRLNRGQETQYF.

The CDR3 sequence: CASSESAGQETQYF. The CDR3 nucleotides are TGTGCCAGCAGTGAATCTGCCGGCCAAGAGACCCAGTACTTC. This chain uses TRBV6-1 with TRBJ2-5; no definite D call. This CDR3 is 14 amino acids long. The V gene's germline CDR1 is MNHNS and CDR2 SASEGT. Trimming removed 2 bases from V and 1 base from J, with 8 bases in between.